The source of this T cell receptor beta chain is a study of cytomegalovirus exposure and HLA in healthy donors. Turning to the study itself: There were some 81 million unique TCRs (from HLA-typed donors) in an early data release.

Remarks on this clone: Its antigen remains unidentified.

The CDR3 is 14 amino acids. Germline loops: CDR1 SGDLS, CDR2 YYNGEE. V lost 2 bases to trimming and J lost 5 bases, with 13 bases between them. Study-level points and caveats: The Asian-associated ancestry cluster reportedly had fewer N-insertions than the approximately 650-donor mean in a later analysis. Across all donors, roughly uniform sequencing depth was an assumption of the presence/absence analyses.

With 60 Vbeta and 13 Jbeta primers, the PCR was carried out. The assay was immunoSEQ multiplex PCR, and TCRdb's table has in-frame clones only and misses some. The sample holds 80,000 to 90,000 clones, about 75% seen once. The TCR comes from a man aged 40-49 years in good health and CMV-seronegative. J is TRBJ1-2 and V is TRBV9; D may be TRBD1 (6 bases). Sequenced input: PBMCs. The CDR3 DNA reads TGTGCCAGCAGCGTGCACAGGGAGGGGTATGGCTACACCTTC. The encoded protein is CASSVHREGYGYTF.